A selection of T cell receptor beta chains follows, all from one sample in a study of PD-1 blockade in classical Hodgkin lymphoma. The method was immunoSEQ multiplex PCR; TCRdb's version includes in-frame clones alone and lacks a portion of them. The sample records approximately 14,000 clones, approximately 78% being singletons. The material was peripheral blood mononuclear cells (PBMCs), obtained before the fourth cycle of nivolumab. The receptors derive from a human donor with classical Hodgkin lymphoma. The CDR3 runs from the conserved cysteine through the conserved F or W. Fields, in order: CDR3 DNA, CDR3 protein, D gene, clone size, V gene, CDR3 length, J gene. The D gene is left open where the match is weak. Some rows mark clone size as missing; the rest say once, few, many or name a class of expanded clone.

TGCAGCCCTTCTGCCCGGGTAGGGACTGAAGCTTTCTTT	CSPSARVGTEAFF	-	-	TRBV29-1	13	TRBJ1-1
TGTGCCAGCAGCTTCCAAGAGACCCAGTACTTC	CASSFQETQYF	-	-	TRBV5-4	11	TRBJ2-5
TGTGCCAGCAGTTCCATGGCGGGTTCCGCCTACAATGAGCAGTTCTTC	CASSSMAGSAYNEQFF	-	-	TRBV7-6	16	TRBJ2-1
TGTGCCAGCAGCCTCCAAACAGGATCACCCCTCCACTTT	CASSLQTGSPLHF	-	-	TRBV14	13	TRBJ1-6
TGTGCCAGCAGTGGACTCGGGGACTCTGGGGCCAACGTCCTGACTTTC	CASSGLGDSGANVLTF	-	-	TRBV2	16	TRBJ2-6
TGTGCCAGCAGTTTCAGCTACAGGGGGCTGAGGGGCACTGAAGCTTTCTTT	CASSFSYRGLRGTEAFF	TRBD1	few	TRBV28	17	TRBJ1-1
TGTGCCAGCAGCGGAGGGACTAGCGGTTCCTACGAGCAGTACTTC	CASSGGTSGSYEQYF	TRBD2	-	TRBV6-5	15	TRBJ2-7
TGTGCCAGCAGCGTAGGAGGCCAGCCAGATACGCAGTATTTT	CASSVGGQPDTQYF	-	once	TRBV9	14	TRBJ2-3
TGCAGCACCTGGGACAGCCCATCCTACGAGCAGTACTTC	CSTWDSPSYEQYF	TRBD1	-	TRBV29-1	13	TRBJ2-7
TGTGCCAGCAGTCCTGGGGGGTCACCCCTCCACTTT	CASSPGGSPLHF	-	-	TRBV25-1	12	TRBJ1-6
TGTGCCAGCAGCGGGACATACTACGAGCAGTACTTC	CASSGTYYEQYF	-	once	TRBV9	12	TRBJ2-7
TGTGCCAGCAGTCCCGATCCGTCCAACGAGCAGTACTTC	CASSPDPSNEQYF	-	-	TRBV6-6	13	TRBJ2-7
TGTGCCAGCAGCTTTACCCTCCGGGTTAGCGATGGCTACACCTTC	CASSFTLRVSDGYTF	-	-	TRBV5-6	15	TRBJ1-2
TGTGCCAGCTCACCACCCCTTCTGAAGGGGCCAGACAAAAACATTCAGTACTTC	CASSPPLLKGPDKNIQYF	-	-	TRBV18	18	TRBJ2-4
TGTGCCAGCAGTGGACAGGGGGTCTACAATGAGCAGTTCTTC	CASSGQGVYNEQFF	TRBD1	-	TRBV6-1	14	TRBJ2-1
TGTGCCAGCAGCCCCTGGGCGCAGGGAAACACCATATATTTT	CASSPWAQGNTIYF	-	-	TRBV7-2	14	TRBJ1-3
TGTGCCAGCAGCTTAAACCAAAGGAATGAAGCTTTCTTT	CASSLNQRNEAFF	-	few	TRBV11-3	13	TRBJ1-1
TGTGCCAGCAGCGTAGGGCTCACAGACAATGAGCAGTTCTTC	CASSVGLTDNEQFF	-	few	TRBV9	14	TRBJ2-1
TGTGCCATCTCCCGGGACTATAATTCACCCCTCCACTTT	CAISRDYNSPLHF	-	-	TRBV19	13	TRBJ1-6
TGTGCCAGCAGCGCAGGGGCCTCAGATACGCAGTATTTT	CASSAGASDTQYF	-	-	TRBV6-5	13	TRBJ2-3
TGTGCCAGCAGCCGGGGGGGAGGTACAGATACGCAGTATTTT	CASSRGGGTDTQYF	TRBD2	-	TRBV7-6	14	TRBJ2-3
TGTGCCAGCTCCAGCGGGGGGGCCACAGATACGCAGTATTTT	CASSSGGATDTQYF	TRBD2	-	TRBV6-6	14	TRBJ2-3
TGTGCCAGCAGTTTAGGACTCCGCGTCATCGGAGATACGCAGTATTTT	CASSLGLRVIGDTQYF	-	few	TRBV28	16	TRBJ2-3
TGTGCCAGCACTAGACAGGGTTACGAGCAGTACTTC	CASTRQGYEQYF	TRBD1	-	TRBV2	12	TRBJ2-7
TGTGCCAGTAGGCCCCGAAAGGGGGGGGAGACCCAGTACTTC	CASRPRKGGETQYF	-	-	TRBV19	14	TRBJ2-5
TGTGCCAGCAGTTCGACAGGGGAGGTTGGCTACACCTTC	CASSSTGEVGYTF	TRBD1	-	TRBV28	13	TRBJ1-2
TGTGCCAGCAGTTCGGGGGGGCCCCAGCATTTT	CASSSGGPQHF	-	few	TRBV6-6	11	TRBJ1-5
TGTGCCGGGGAGGGAGGCACTGAAGCTTTCTTT	CAGEGGTEAFF	-	few	TRBV30	11	TRBJ1-1
TGTGCCAGCAGTTACTCGGAGGGGTTTGGGCCCCAGCATTTT	CASSYSEGFGPQHF	-	-	TRBV6-5	14	TRBJ1-5
TGTGCCAGCAGACAACAGGGGCCCTCTCATGGCTACACCTTC	CASRQQGPSHGYTF	TRBD1	-	TRBV28	14	TRBJ1-2
TGTGCCAGCAGCTTGTACGGGCCGGGAAACACCATATATTTT	CASSLYGPGNTIYF	-	-	TRBV5-5	14	TRBJ1-3
TGTGCAATCTCACCCCCCAGGACAGGGGGCTCCTCGGTTAATCAGCCCCAGCATTTT	CAISPPRTGGSSVNQPQHF	TRBD1	-	TRBV27	19	TRBJ1-5
TGTGCCAGCAGCTTAGGAAGGGGAAGCACAGATACGCAGTATTTT	CASSLGRGSTDTQYF	-	-	TRBV5-5	15	TRBJ2-3
TGTGCCAGCAGCTTAGTGTTTCCGGGGTTGGACACTGAAGCTTTCTTT	CASSLVFPGLDTEAFF	-	-	TRBV7-8	16	TRBJ1-1
TGTGCCAGCAGCCTGGGACGGAATTATTTTTACGAGCAGTACTTC	CASSLGRNYFYEQYF	-	-	TRBV13	15	TRBJ2-7
TGCAGCGTTGACCCACAACGGACCGGGGCCGGGGGAGGGACCCAGTACTTC	CSVDPQRTGAGGGTQYF	-	-	TRBV29-1	17	TRBJ2-5
TGTGCCAGCAGCTTTAGGTCGGCGGGGTCGGGGACCCAGTACTTC	CASSFRSAGSGTQYF	-	-	TRBV11-1	15	TRBJ2-5
TGTGCCTGGAGTGTAAAGTCAGGCACAGATACGCAGTATTTT	CAWSVKSGTDTQYF	-	once	TRBV30	14	TRBJ2-3
TGTGCCAGCAGTTACTCCCTCAGGGCCACAGATACGCAGTATTTT	CASSYSLRATDTQYF	-	-	TRBV6-5	15	TRBJ2-3
TGTGCCAGCAGCTTGCCCAGGGGTTACGAGCAGTACTTC	CASSLPRGYEQYF	-	-	TRBV5-6	13	TRBJ2-7
TGTGCCAGCAGCTTAGCCCGTCAGGGCCTGGGTGGCTACACCTTC	CASSLARQGLGGYTF	-	-	TRBV7-8	15	TRBJ1-2
TGTGCTAGCAGCTTAGGGACTAGCGTTAATGAGCAGTTCTTC	CASSLGTSVNEQFF	TRBD2	-	TRBV7-7	14	TRBJ2-1
TGTGCCAGCAGCCAAGACGCGGGTGAGCAGTTCTTC	CASSQDAGEQFF	-	-	TRBV14	12	TRBJ2-1
TGTGCCAGTAGGGTGGGGACAGGGCGGGCGAACACTGAAGCTTTCTTT	CASRVGTGRANTEAFF	TRBD1	-	TRBV19	16	TRBJ1-1
TGCGCCAGCAGCCAAGAAGTCTCGGGAGTCGGCTACACCTTC	CASSQEVSGVGYTF	-	-	TRBV4-3	14	TRBJ1-2
TGTGCCAGCAGCTTAGTTCCGTTCACAGATACGCAGTATTTT	CASSLVPFTDTQYF	-	-	TRBV11-2	14	TRBJ2-3
TGTGCCAGCATTCCCAGGGGAGCCCGCTCTGGGGCCAACGTCCTGACTTTC	CASIPRGARSGANVLTF	-	few	TRBV11-2	17	TRBJ2-6
TGTGCCAGCAGTGGACTAGCGGGGATCTACGAGCAGTACTTC	CASSGLAGIYEQYF	TRBD2	-	TRBV2	14	TRBJ2-7
TGTGCCACCAGCAGAGATGCACACTCTAATTCACCCCTCCACTTT	CATSRDAHSNSPLHF	-	-	TRBV15	15	TRBJ1-6
TGTGCCAGCACCCTAAGGAACACTGAAGCTTTCTTT	CASTLRNTEAFF	-	-	TRBV28	12	TRBJ1-1
TGTGCCAGCAGTCCGCGGACACGTAGCAATCAGCCCCAGCATTTT	CASSPRTRSNQPQHF	-	-	TRBV28	15	TRBJ1-5
TGTGCCAGCAGCTTGACTAGCTCCTACAATGAGCAGTTCTTC	CASSLTSSYNEQFF	-	-	TRBV7-9	14	TRBJ2-1
TGTGCCAGCAGTGAAAGGGGGACAGGGTGGCACACTGAAGCTTTCTTT	CASSERGTGWHTEAFF	TRBD1	-	TRBV2	16	TRBJ1-1
TGTGCCAGCAGCTTCAGGGGGCAAGGCTACACCTTC	CASSFRGQGYTF	TRBD1	-	TRBV7-9	12	TRBJ1-2
TGTGCCAGCAGCTTAATTCCAGAGAGGGGATCACCCCTCCACTTT	CASSLIPERGSPLHF	-	-	TRBV7-3	15	TRBJ1-6
TGTGCCATCAGTTTGGGGGGGTGGGACTCCCACTACGAGCAGTACTTC	CAISLGGWDSHYEQYF	TRBD2	-	TRBV10-3	16	TRBJ2-7
TGTGCCAGTAGTATAGGGGACAGGGGTTCCTACGAGCAGTACTTC	CASSIGDRGSYEQYF	TRBD1	-	TRBV19	15	TRBJ2-7
TGTGCCAGCAGGAGTCCCGGGACAGGTGAAGCTTTCTTT	CASRSPGTGEAFF	TRBD1	once	TRBV6-5	13	TRBJ1-1